These T cell receptor beta chains were read from a single sample in a study of T cell responses to AZD1222 COVID-19 vaccine. Only in-frame clones appear in the TCRdb table, and some are missing; sequencing was by immunoSEQ multiplex PCR. The data contain about 94,000 clones, nearly 90% of them singletons. Material: peripheral blood, obtained on day 0 of AZD1222 vaccination. The origin of the receptors is an adult in good health. Both conserved end residues are part of each CDR3. A D gene is named only where the DNA matches it firmly. Rows may omit the clone size; those that give it use once, few, many or a size class.

j_call: TRBJ2-2
d_call: .
v_call: TRBV27
clone_size: .
cdr3_aa: CASSFLPTGELFF
cdr3_nt: TGTGCCAGCAGTTTTCTCCCCACCGGGGAGCTGTTTTTT

j_call: TRBJ2-7
d_call: .
v_call: TRBV3-1/TRBV3-2
clone_size: once
cdr3_aa: CASSHGGTGLEQYF
cdr3_nt: TGTGCCAGCAGCCACGGGGGGACAGGCCTCGAGCAGTACTTC

j_call: TRBJ1-1
d_call: .
v_call: TRBV6-5
clone_size: .
cdr3_aa: CASSYSRSRSEAFF
cdr3_nt: TGTGCCAGCAGTTACTCGCGGAGTAGGAGTGAAGCTTTCTTT

j_call: TRBJ1-4
d_call: .
v_call: TRBV11-1
clone_size: .
cdr3_aa: CASSLVTGGEKLFF
cdr3_nt: TGTGCCAGCAGCTTAGTTACAGGCGGCGAAAAACTGTTTTTT

j_call: TRBJ1-5
d_call: .
v_call: TRBV28
clone_size: once
cdr3_aa: CASSLGIISNQPQHF
cdr3_nt: TGTGCCAGCAGTTTAGGGATTATCAGCAATCAGCCCCAGCATTTT

j_call: TRBJ2-7
d_call: TRBD2
v_call: TRBV15
clone_size: .
cdr3_aa: CATSRETSGYEQYF
cdr3_nt: TGTGCCACCAGCAGAGAGACTAGCGGCTACGAGCAGTACTTC

j_call: TRBJ1-2
d_call: TRBD1
v_call: TRBV6-1
clone_size: .
cdr3_aa: CASSESGTGSYGYTF
cdr3_nt: TGTGCCAGCAGTGAATCAGGGACAGGGTCCTATGGCTACACCTTC

j_call: TRBJ1-1
d_call: TRBD1
v_call: TRBV19
clone_size: .
cdr3_aa: CASRGQGRWNTEAFF
cdr3_nt: TGTGCCAGTAGGGGACAGGGTAGGTGGAACACTGAAGCTTTCTTT

j_call: TRBJ2-7
d_call: .
v_call: TRBV28
clone_size: .
cdr3_aa: CASRLEKPYEQYF
cdr3_nt: TGTGCCAGCAGGTTGGAGAAACCCTACGAGCAGTACTTC

j_call: TRBJ1-2
d_call: TRBD1
v_call: TRBV30
clone_size: .
cdr3_aa: CAVWTGPRANYGYTF
cdr3_nt: TGTGCCGTATGGACAGGCCCGCGAGCTAACTATGGCTACACCTTC

j_call: TRBJ1-4
d_call: TRBD1
v_call: TRBV4-1
clone_size: .
cdr3_aa: CASSQDRSGQGTNEKLFF
cdr3_nt: TGCGCCAGCAGCCAAGATCGATCAGGACAGGGTACTAATGAAAAACTGTTTTTT

j_call: TRBJ2-3
d_call: TRBD2
v_call: TRBV28
clone_size: .
cdr3_aa: CASSWGLAGIADTQYF
cdr3_nt: TGTGCCAGCAGTTGGGGGTTAGCGGGGATAGCAGATACGCAGTATTTT

j_call: TRBJ1-1
d_call: .
v_call: TRBV5-1
clone_size: once
cdr3_aa: CASSLDGRDTEAFF
cdr3_nt: TGCGCCAGCAGCTTGGATGGCAGGGACACTGAAGCTTTCTTT

j_call: TRBJ1-1
d_call: .
v_call: TRBV5-6
clone_size: .
cdr3_aa: CASSLRLQNTEAFF
cdr3_nt: TGTGCCAGCAGCTTGAGGTTGCAGAACACTGAAGCTTTCTTT

j_call: TRBJ1-4
d_call: .
v_call: TRBV28
clone_size: .
cdr3_aa: CASSYPAAGGEKLFF
cdr3_nt: TGTGCCAGCAGTTACCCCGCCGCGGGGGGCGAAAAACTGTTTTTT

j_call: TRBJ2-7
d_call: TRBD2
v_call: TRBV5-6
clone_size: .
cdr3_aa: CASSLRSGGLLYEQYF
cdr3_nt: TGTGCCAGCAGCTTGAGGAGCGGGGGGCTCCTCTACGAGCAGTACTTC

j_call: TRBJ1-5
d_call: .
v_call: TRBV6-6
clone_size: once
cdr3_aa: CASSFGQSNQPQHF
cdr3_nt: TGTGCCAGCAGTTTCGGACAGTCTAATCAGCCCCAGCATTTT

j_call: TRBJ2-1
d_call: TRBD1
v_call: TRBV19
clone_size: .
cdr3_aa: CASSRGTGGASSYNEQFF
cdr3_nt: TGTGCCAGTAGCCGGGGGACAGGGGGCGCAAGCTCCTACAATGAGCAGTTCTTC

j_call: TRBJ2-3
d_call: .
v_call: TRBV2
clone_size: .
cdr3_aa: CASSEEGGGVSDTQYF
cdr3_nt: TGTGCCAGCAGTGAAGAGGGGGGGGGCGTATCAGATACGCAGTATTTT

j_call: TRBJ2-1
d_call: .
v_call: TRBV24-1
clone_size: .
cdr3_aa: CATSDLREAGNEQFF
cdr3_nt: TGTGCCACCAGTGACCTTAGGGAGGCGGGGAATGAGCAGTTCTTC

j_call: TRBJ1-1
d_call: TRBD1
v_call: TRBV5-4
clone_size: .
cdr3_aa: CASSLTGGTEAFF
cdr3_nt: TGTGCCAGCAGCTTGACAGGGGGCACTGAAGCTTTCTTT

j_call: TRBJ1-3
d_call: .
v_call: TRBV5-4
clone_size: .
cdr3_aa: CASSLAGGNTIYF
cdr3_nt: TGTGCCAGCAGCTTGGCGGGTGGAAACACCATATATTTT

j_call: TRBJ2-7
d_call: .
v_call: TRBV25-1
clone_size: .
cdr3_aa: CASSELRGFSYEQYF
cdr3_nt: TGTGCCAGCAGTGAACTCAGGGGATTCTCCTACGAGCAGTACTTC

j_call: TRBJ1-1
d_call: .
v_call: TRBV6-5
clone_size: .
cdr3_aa: CASSRIRVNTEAFF
cdr3_nt: TGTGCCAGCAGCCGCATCAGGGTGAACACTGAAGCTTTCTTT

j_call: TRBJ1-1
d_call: TRBD1
v_call: TRBV2
clone_size: .
cdr3_aa: CASSRTGRNAEAFF
cdr3_nt: TGTGCCAGCAGTAGGACAGGGAGGAATGCTGAAGCTTTCTTT

j_call: TRBJ1-2
d_call: TRBD1
v_call: TRBV18
clone_size: .
cdr3_aa: CATQTGAGGYTF
cdr3_nt: TGTGCCACCCAAACAGGGGCAGGTGGCTACACCTTC

j_call: TRBJ2-7
d_call: .
v_call: TRBV11-2
clone_size: .
cdr3_aa: CASSLLGPSSYEQYF
cdr3_nt: TGTGCCAGCAGCTTACTGGGACCGAGCTCCTACGAGCAGTACTTC

j_call: TRBJ1-1
d_call: .
v_call: TRBV6-5
clone_size: .
cdr3_aa: CASSRTRGDTEAFF
cdr3_nt: TGTGCCAGCAGTCGGACCCGGGGGGACACTGAAGCTTTCTTT

j_call: TRBJ2-1
d_call: TRBD1
v_call: TRBV7-8
clone_size: .
cdr3_aa: CASSSLGTGGYNEQFF
cdr3_nt: TGTGCCAGCAGCTCCTTAGGGACAGGGGGGTACAATGAGCAGTTCTTC

j_call: TRBJ1-1
d_call: .
v_call: TRBV12-3/TRBV12-4
clone_size: .
cdr3_aa: CASSLILAMGAFF
cdr3_nt: TGTGCCAGCAGTTTGATCTTGGCTATGGGAGCTTTCTTT

j_call: TRBJ1-2
d_call: .
v_call: TRBV27
clone_size: .
cdr3_aa: CASSKVGPYGYTF
cdr3_nt: TGTGCCAGCAGTAAAGTGGGACCCTATGGCTACACCTTC

j_call: TRBJ1-2
d_call: TRBD1
v_call: TRBV5-1
clone_size: .
cdr3_aa: CASSLEVAGQEIYGYTF
cdr3_nt: TGCGCCAGCAGCTTGGAGGTTGCGGGACAGGAGATCTATGGCTACACCTTC